Listed here are 24 T cell receptor beta chains from one sample, sequenced in a study of CD8 T cells in Susac syndrome. RNA was extracted with the RNeasy kit, and a quantity of 0.5 to 1 ug was reverse transcribed using random hexamers. TCRdb fed the immunoSEQ multiplex PCR reads into MiXCR, producing one record per CDR3 protein. The repertoire holds 100,000 to 150,000 distinct CDR3 sequences, about 96% seen once, with 0.12% in the top ten. Sequenced sample: CD4+ T cells from PBMCs. The receptors derive from a human donor in good health.

V usage is TRBV5-1 and J usage is TRBJ1-5, with 8 bases fitting TRBD1. Germline V lookup: CDR1 SGHRS, CDR2 YFSETQ. CDR3 length equals 14 residues. J gave up 7 bases and V 1 base, and 4 bases lay outside the gene matches. This CDR3 reads CASSLTGGVQPQHF. CDR3 sequence (DNA): TGCGCCAGCAGCTTGACAGGGGGGGTACAGCCCCAGCATTTT.

J is TRBJ2-2 and V is TRBV3-1, with 10 bases lining up with TRBD1. V shed 4 bases and J 4 bases; nucleotides not matched to a gene: 6. Germline V gene data show CDR1 as LGHDT and CDR2 as YNNKEL (reference sequence). The CDR3 runs to 16 residues. The CDR3 sequence: CASSLGTGDVTGELFF. CDR3 DNA: TGTGCCAGCAGCCTTGGGACAGGGGATGTCACCGGGGAGCTGTTTTTT.

The chain employs TRBV7-9 and TRBJ2-1; TRBD2 agrees at 8 bases. Germline V gene lookup returns CDR1 SEHNR and CDR2 FQNEAQ (reference sequence). This CDR3 comprises 15 residues. The V gene end was trimmed by 2 bases and the J gene end by 4 bases; junction bases not matched to a gene: 4. The CDR3 reads CASSLLAGLYNEQFF. CDR3 coding DNA: TGTGCCAGCAGCTTACTAGCGGGTTTATACAATGAGCAGTTCTTC.

This chain uses TRBV30 with TRBJ2-7; D may match TRBD1 or TRBD2 (5 bases each). CDR3 length: 14 amino acids. CDR1 is GTSNPN, CDR2 SVGIG, per germline (reference sequence). Deletions cut 3 bases from V and 3 bases from J, with 15 bases between. The CDR3 protein is CAWSEGQVYYEQYF. The CDR3 region has the DNA TGTGCCTGGAGCGAGGGGCAGGTATACTACGAGCAGTACTTC. Variable domain in full (rest from reference TRBV30 and TRBJ2-7): SQTIHQWPATLVQPVGSPLSLECTVEGTSNPNLYWYRQAAGRGLQLLFYSVGIGQISSEVPQNLSASRPQDRQFILSSKKLLLSDSGFYLCAWSEGQVYYEQYFGPGTRLTVT.

V gene TRBV30 combines with J gene TRBJ1-1, with D hard to call. Germline V CDR1 and CDR2: GTSNPN, SVGIG (reference sequence). V shed 4 bases and J shed 1 base, with 4 bases lying between them. The length of the CDR3 is 11 residues. The CDR3 is CAWIQNTEAFF. In DNA, the CDR3 is TGTGCCTGGATCCAGAACACTGAAGCTTTCTTT.

This clonotype was seen only once. This sequence joins TRBV28 and TRBJ2-7, with 9 bases matching TRBD1. CDR3 size: 14 residues. Germline V gives CDR1 MDHEN, CDR2 SYDVKM. J gave up 1 base and V 6 bases, and 4 bases lay outside the gene matches. CDR3 sequence (DNA): TGTGCCAGCAGCGGACAGGGGTTATCCTACGAGCAGTACTTC. Protein sequence: CASSGQGLSYEQYF.

The V gene is TRBV18, the J gene TRBJ2-7; D is uncertain. Trimming took off 6 bases at V and 5 bases at J, with 11 bases between the two ends. The CDR3 extends over 12 amino acids. The germline CDR1 and CDR2 sequences are KGHSH and LQKENI. The CDR3 DNA reads TGTGCCAGCTCGAGGACCATGGACGAGCAGTACTTC. It codes for CASSRTMDEQYF.

The V gene is TRBV7-2, the J gene TRBJ2-3, with 7 bases matching TRBD2. V dropped 2 bases and J dropped 0; count of bases not matched to a gene: 5. This CDR3 contains 16 residues. Germline CDR1 and CDR2: SGHTA and FQGNSA. The CDR3 loop is CASSLRGSPSTDTQYF. CDR3 in DNA: TGTGCCAGCAGCTTACGCGGGAGCCCTAGCACAGATACGCAGTATTTT.

The rearrangement joins TRBV4-1 to TRBJ1-2; 8 bases align to TRBD1. CDR1 and CDR2 (germline): MGHRA, YSYEKL. J lost 13 bases, V lost 5 bases, and 12 bases had no gene match. The CDR3 loop spans 13 amino acids. CDR3 DNA sequence: TGCGCCAGCAGCTCCCCGGACAGGGACCAAGGCACCTTC. Protein product: CASSSPDRDQGTF.

V and J are TRBV24-1 and TRBJ1-2; tentative D call: TRBD1 (5 bases). CDR3 length: 14 residues. Germline V gives CDR1 KGHDR, CDR2 SFDVKD. Deletions cut 1 base from V and 5 bases from J, with 10 bases between. The CDR3 is CATSDFPTEYGYTF. Here the CDR3 DNA reads TGTGCCACCAGTGATTTTCCGACAGAGTATGGCTACACCTTC.

The rearrangement uses TRBV27 and TRBJ2-2, with D tentatively TRBD1 (7 bases). There are 15 residues in the CDR3. Germline V CDR1 and CDR2: MNHEY, SMNVEV (reference sequence). The V end lost 2 bases, the J end lost 6 bases, and 13 bases lay between the germline ends. CDR3 nucleotide sequence: TGTGCCAGCAGTTTAGGCGACAGGGAGGCCGGGGAGCTGTTTTTT. The encoded protein is CASSLGDREAGELFF.

This sequence joins TRBV29-1 and TRBJ2-5; the match to TRBD2 covers 7 bases. V gave up 4 bases and J gave up 5 bases; unmatched junction bases: 7. Germline V gives CDR1 SQVTM, CDR2 ANQGSEA. The CDR3 is 13 residues long. CDR3 region: CSVAGGLQETQYF. The CDR3 bases are TGCAGCGTTGCGGGAGGCTTACAGGAGACCCAGTACTTC.

The count of this clonotype is one. This chain uses TRBV4-1 with TRBJ1-1, with 7 bases that match TRBD1. The J segment lost 3 bases and the V segment lost 8 bases, leaving 6 bases of the junction unmatched. The germline V gene encodes CDR1 MGHRA and CDR2 YSYEKL. The CDR3 is made up of 13 amino acids. This chain's CDR3 is CASGRQGDTEAFF. CDR3 sequence (DNA): TGCGCCAGCGGTCGACAGGGAGACACTGAAGCTTTCTTT.

The genes are TRBV6-2 or TRBV6-3 and TRBJ2-2; D not resolved. CDR1 is MNHEY and CDR2 is SVGEGT in the germline V gene. The CDR3 contains 14 residues. V lost 0 bases, J lost 4 bases, and 6 bases lay in between. The DNA of the CDR3 is TGTGCCAGCAGTTACTCCCTCCGCACCGGGGAGCTGTTTTTT. Translating gives CASSYSLRTGELFF.

The chain joins TRBV18 to TRBJ2-5; TRBD1 matches 7 bases. The V gene end was trimmed by 6 bases and the J gene end by 2 bases; junction bases not matched to a gene: 12. Germline values: CDR1 KGHSH, CDR2 LQKENI. The length of the CDR3 is 16 residues. The CDR3 loop reads CASSPSTGTAQETQYF. The CDR3 region has the DNA TGTGCCAGCTCGCCATCAACCGGGACAGCACAAGAGACCCAGTACTTC.

This chain uses TRBV3-1 with TRBJ2-1; 7 bases are shared with TRBD1. Germline V CDR1 and CDR2: LGHDT, YNNKEL (reference sequence). The CDR3 covers 17 residues. With 0 bases clipped from V and 0 bases from J, the junction kept 5 bases outside the gene matches. In nucleotides, the CDR3 is TGTGCCAGCAGCCAAGATCCCGGGACAGTCTCCTACAATGAGCAGTTCTTC. This encodes CASSQDPGTVSYNEQFF.

The CDR3 coding sequence is TGTGCCTGGAGAGAGGACAGGGATCGCGAGCAGTACTTC. It codes for CAWREDRDREQYF. The chain is built from TRBV30 and TRBJ2-7; 8 bases fit TRBD1. The germline V gene encodes CDR1 GTSNPN and CDR2 SVGIG (reference sequence). J lost 6 bases, V lost 3 bases, and 7 bases had no gene match. This CDR3 has 13 residues.

This chain joins TRBV3-1 and TRBJ1-1, with TRBD1 identical over 8 bases. V dropped 4 bases and J dropped 4; count of bases not matched to a gene: 17. This CDR3 spans 18 amino acids. Germline CDR1 is LGHDT and CDR2 is YNNKEL (reference sequence). CDR3 sequence: CASSPTGVNAWFGTEAFF. The CDR3 coding sequence is TGTGCCAGCAGCCCGACAGGGGTAAACGCTTGGTTCGGCACTGAAGCTTTCTTT.

V and J are TRBV4-1 and TRBJ2-7, with 11 bases that match TRBD2. There are 15 residues in the CDR3. Per germline, CDR1 MGHRA and CDR2 YSYEKL. V lost 3 bases, J lost 5 bases, and 6 bases stayed unmatched. The CDR3 DNA reads as TGCGCCAGCAGCCAGATGGGGACTAGCGGCCACGAGCAGTACTTC. Encoded protein: CASSQMGTSGHEQYF.

J is TRBJ1-1 and V is TRBV18; D possibly corresponds to TRBD1 (5 bases). V lost 4 bases, J lost 4 bases, and 10 bases lay in between. The CDR3 totals 13 residues. From germline, CDR1 is KGHSH and CDR2 LQKENI. The CDR3, as DNA: TGTGCCAGCTCACGGCAAGGGGCCACTGAAGCTTTCTTT. Protein sequence: CASSRQGATEAFF.

The genes are TRBV5-1 and TRBJ1-1, with D unresolved. Trimming removed 4 bases from V and 0 bases from J, with 10 bases in between. The CDR3 extends over 14 amino acids. Per germline, CDR1 SGHRS and CDR2 YFSETQ. This chain's CDR3 is CASSLRTVNTEAFF. Here the CDR3 DNA reads TGCGCCAGCAGCCTTAGGACGGTGAACACTGAAGCTTTCTTT.

This chain links TRBV6-1 with TRBJ1-5, with 9 bases aligning to TRBD1. The CDR3 sequence is 17 residues long. Germline assignment: CDR1 MNHNS and CDR2 SASEGT. The V segment lost 4 bases and the J segment 1 base; nucleotides outside the gene matches: 8. The CDR3 protein is CASSGGQGLKSNQPQHF. CDR3 nucleotides: TGTGCCAGCAGTGGGGGACAGGGATTAAAAAGCAATCAGCCCCAGCATTTT.

The chain recombines TRBV15 with TRBJ1-3; D is uncertain. Germline V lookup: CDR1 LNHNV, CDR2 YYDKDF (reference sequence). The CDR3 contains 15 residues. V lost 0 bases and J lost 3, with 9 bases in between. Here the CDR3 DNA reads TGTGCCACCAGCAGAGATGGAAGGGATGGAAACACCATATATTTT. It specifies CATSRDGRDGNTIYF.

The chain combines TRBV6-5 with TRBJ1-2; D unresolved. Trimming pared 5 bases from V and 4 bases from J, leaving 11 bases between. The germline V gene has CDR1 MNHEY and CDR2 SVGAGI. The CDR3 spans 13 residues. The CDR3 bases are TGTGCCAGCAGTCCTGGTACCGGCTATGGCTACACCTTC. Translated: CASSPGTGYGYTF.